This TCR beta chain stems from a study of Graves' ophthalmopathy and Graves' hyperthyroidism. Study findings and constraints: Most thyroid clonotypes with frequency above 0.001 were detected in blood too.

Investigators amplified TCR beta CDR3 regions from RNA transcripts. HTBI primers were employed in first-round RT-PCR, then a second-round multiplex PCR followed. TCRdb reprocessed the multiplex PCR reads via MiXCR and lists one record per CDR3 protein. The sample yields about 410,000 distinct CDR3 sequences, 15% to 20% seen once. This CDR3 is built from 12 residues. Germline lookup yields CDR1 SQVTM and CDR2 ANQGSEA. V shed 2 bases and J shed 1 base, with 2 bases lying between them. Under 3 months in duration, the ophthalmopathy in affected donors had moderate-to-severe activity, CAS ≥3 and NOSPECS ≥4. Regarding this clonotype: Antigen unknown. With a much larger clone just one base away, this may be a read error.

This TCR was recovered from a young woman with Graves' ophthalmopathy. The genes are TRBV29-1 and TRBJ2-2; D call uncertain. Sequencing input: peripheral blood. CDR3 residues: CSVELNTGELFF. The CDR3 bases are TGCAGCGTTGAACTGAACACCGGGGAGCTGTTTTTT.